The entry that follows covers one TCR beta chain sequence. Here immunoSEQ multiplex PCR was the method, and the copy in TCRdb shows in-frame clones only, minus some. The data show 45,000 to 60,000 clones, more than 80% seen once. This entry comes from a study of OX40 agonist ivuxolimab in advanced cancers. Per germline, CDR1 SGHTA and CDR2 FQGNSA. The V and J ends lost 1 base and 7 bases respectively, with 19 bases between them. The CDR3 length is 17 residues. J is TRBJ2-2 and V is TRBV7-2; weak D call: TRBD2 (6 bases). The sequencing here drew on CD4+ or CD8+ T cells sorted from blood, taken in a trial of the OX40 agonist ivuxolimab. The sequence came from an adult with an advanced solid tumor such as melanoma, head and neck, liver or kidney cancer. The CDR3 reads CASSLGVPGTVVGELFF. The CDR3 DNA sequence: TGTGCCAGCAGCTTAGGAGTCCCGGGGACTGTCGTCGGGGAGCTGTTTTTT. The whole variable domain, remainder taken from reference TRBV7-2 and TRBJ2-2, is GAGVSQSPSNKVTEKGKDVELRCDPISGHTALYWYRQSLGQGLEFLIYFQGNSAPDKSGLPSDRFSAERTGGSVSTLTIQRTQQEDSAVYLCASSLGVPGTVVGELFFGEGSRLTVL.